This TCR beta chain was documented in a study of shared clonotypes between healthy human individuals. Study results and limitations: Approximately 4.9% of naive CD4 clonotypes were shared across a few donors. Among the subsets, naive ones generally showed larger estimated richness than memory ones.

Comments on this clone: Its antigen is still unknown.

V shed 7 bases and J shed 0 bases, with 21 bases lying between them. The CDR3 extends over 17 amino acids. Germline loops: CDR1 SEHNR, CDR2 FQNEAQ (reference sequence). Several immunoSEQ plates held equal portions of the genomic DNA taken from each subset. TCRdb's copy holds only in-frame clones and misses some; the assay was immunoSEQ multiplex PCR. The sample holds 660,000 or so clones; approximately 96% are singletons and the top ten take 0.11%. Selected positively for CCR7 and CD45RO-negative, naive CD8 cells excluded terminally differentiated effector memory CD45RA+ cells. The chain employs TRBV7-9 and TRBJ1-2, with D uncertain. Material for sequencing was naive CD8+ T cells sorted from blood. The source of this sequence is a woman aged 25 to 39 in good health. CDR3 nucleotide sequence: TGTGCCAGCACCAAGACGAACCGTCCGATAGCTAACTATGGCTACACCTTC. Protein product: CASTKTNRPIANYGYTF.